This T cell receptor beta chain appears in the sequencing data of a study of T cell responses to AZD1222 COVID-19 vaccine (dated by TCRdb to about 2021). Regarding the complete study: TCR sequencing was performed for about 240 trial participants, of whom about 200 were given two doses of AZD1222 and 26 were given two doses of MenACWY control vaccine. Trial participants were enrolled by age into subgroups of 18-55, 56-69 and 70-plus years, and 148, 28 and 57 TCR-sequenced participants, respectively, were included in these subgroups. Overall study outcomes, separate from this receptor: After two AZD1222 doses, spike-specific TCR breadth and depth were significantly higher than at day 0 and than in MenACWY recipients. Because no samples from the day 14 peak response were available, repertoires could be characterized only after the peak T cell response. The whole spike protein was spanned by vaccine-associated CD4 TCRs, and dominant responses were seen in regions 160-218 and 743-854. Only a handful of AZD1222 recipients were SARS-CoV-2 seropositive at baseline, limiting conclusions about previously exposed vaccinees. In the small 56-69-year group, the increase in depth fell short of significance, most likely because of low power. Most participants were white British and females outnumbered males, and the authors suggested that clonal diversity may have been underestimated. Epitopes outside the regions mutated in the B.1.351 and B.1.1.7 variants were reportedly recognized by nearly half of the unique spike-specific TCRs.

The time point label corresponds to: about 28 days (+/-7) after the second vaccine dose. AZD1222 recipients whose second dose came at about 4 weeks and those whose second dose came at about 12 weeks were combined into one group, since spike-specific TCR depth and breadth did not differ between the two schedules. Vaccinee samples were obtained from the UK trials COV001 and COV002, which included a single-blind randomized controlled phase 2/3 trial of AZD1222 (ChAdOx1 nCoV-19) in healthy adults. For TCRbeta chain sequencing, PBMC samples were collected from trial participants at day 0 and at day 28 after the second dose. Via the germline V gene (reference sequence), CDR1 is MNHEY and CDR2 SMNVEV. From its cysteine to its phenylalanine, the CDR3 spans 15 amino acids. Only the CDR3 DNA is retained, 45 bases long and in frame from the first base. V ends up 5 bases short and J 4 bases short, with an unmatched junction base count of 9.

Remarks on this clone: Its antigen is unknown. One base away there is no much larger clone; base qualities are not given.

The CDR3 regions of human TCRbeta chains were analyzed by immunosequencing. Processing in the source paper ran as follows. TCRs in the repertoires were compared against a reference library of SARS-CoV-2-specific TCRs that had been generated with the MIRA antigen-specificity platform. Breadth was defined as the fraction of unique TCRs that were SARS-CoV-2-associated, and depth was defined as the fraction of total T cells that were SARS-CoV-2-associated. Using the MIRA data, each spike-specific TCR was assigned both to the spike region to which the TCR was reactive and to a CD4 or CD8 class. Log10-transformed breadth and depth values were compared by one-way ANOVA with Sidak's multiple comparisons tests. The clones in this table, taken by TCRdb from immuneACCESS, are in-frame only. Not every clone is retained; where verified, under half of the shortfall comes from an unresolved V gene, and the cause of the rest is unknown. Clone size and the V and J calls come from that table; the DNA yielded D and trimming. The sample table contains about 120,000 clones; only one count was recorded for about 90% of them. Roughly 1.6% of the sample is held by the ten biggest clonotypes.

Specimen: peripheral blood, collected 28 days after the second AZD1222 dose. The chain is encoded by TRBV27 joined to TRBJ1-1, with 8 central nucleotides matching TRBD1. The sequence was obtained from an adult who received the AZD1222 COVID-19 vaccine. The CDR3 amino acid sequence is: CASSLGPGGFTEAFF. Here is the DNA: TGTGCCAGCAGTCTGGGACCAGGGGGCTTCACTGAAGCTTTCTTT.